This T cell receptor (beta chain) originates from a study of Ad26.COV2.S vaccination and SARS-CoV-2 variants. Notes on the study in general: Reportedly, spike-specific CD8+ and CD4+ T cell responses achieved substantial breadth once vaccination had taken place. Vaccine and placebo recipients had comparable breadth of non-spike TCRs.

The V end was cut by 9 bases, the J end by 2 bases, with 5 bases between. The CDR3 length is 10 residues. From germline, CDR1 is WNHNN and CDR2 SYGVQD (reference sequence). Stated treatment: around 19 received Ad26.COV2.S at low or high dose, single or two shots; about 5 received placebo; per-sample allocation not given. Sampling happened 63 days after the first vaccine or placebo injection. Donor was an adult aged 18-55 years in Boston. The table came from immunoSEQ multiplex PCR; TCRdb's copy has only in-frame clones and leaves some out. This table has about 250,000 clones, about 90% appearing once. Only one count was recorded for this clone. Its antigen is unidentified.

The rearrangement uses TRBV10-1 and TRBJ2-7, with D possibly being TRBD2 (5 bases). This sample comprised peripheral blood, obtained in a trial of Ad26.COV2.S vaccine versus placebo. The receptor was isolated from a person aged 18 to 59 who received the Ad26.COV2.S COVID-19 vaccine or a placebo. CDR3 nucleotides: TGCGCCAGACTAGCCTACGAGCAGTACTTC. It codes for CARLAYEQYF.